The 32 T cell receptor beta chains below were found in one sample sequenced in a study of T cells after yellow fever vaccination. Each CDR3 protein gets one entry after TCRdb re-called the 5' RACE reads with MiXCR. The repertoire holds roughly 300,000 distinct CDR3 sequences, with 8% to 9.5% as singletons. The material was PBMCs, obtained roughly seven weeks after the first yellow fever vaccination. Receptors were obtained from a man aged 18 to 29 who received the YFV17D yellow fever vaccine.

This chain connects TRBV6-2 or TRBV6-3 to TRBJ1-1; the match to TRBD1 covers 9 bases. This CDR3 has 14 amino acids. CDR1 and CDR2 (germline): MNHEY, SVGEGT. Trimming cost V 3 bases and J 6 bases; bases outside gene matches: 5. Written as DNA, the CDR3 is TGTGCCAGCAGTTATTCCGGGACAGGGTCTGAAGCTTTCTTT. Translation gives CASSYSGTGSEAFF.

This chain uses TRBV5-1 with TRBJ2-5; D is ambiguous. Germline CDR1 SGHRS, CDR2 YFSETQ. With 8 bases removed from V and 2 bases from J, the gap between germline ends came to 16 bases. This CDR3 is 14 amino acids long. CDR3 sequence reads: CASLPTPEQETQYF. The CDR3 DNA sequence: TGCGCCAGTTTGCCCACGCCGGAGCAAGAGACCCAGTACTTC.

The sample holds a few counts of this clonotype. The chain employs TRBV6-5 and TRBJ2-6; D remains unclear. CDR1 and CDR2 (germline): MNHEY, SVGAGI. This CDR3 has 15 amino acids. Trimming cost V 0 bases and J 1 base, with 4 bases left between them. CDR3 amino acids: CASSYSRSGANVLTF. The CDR3 DNA reads TGTGCCAGCAGTTACTCTAGATCTGGGGCCAACGTCCTGACTTTC.

The J gene is TRBJ1-4, the V gene TRBV7-9; no clear D gene. Germline-derived CDR1 and CDR2 are SEHNR and FQNEAQ (reference sequence). The length of the CDR3 is 14 residues. The ends were cut back, 3 bases at V and 3 bases at J, with 8 bases in the middle. The CDR3 DNA reads TGTGCCAGCAGCTTCCAATCCTCTAATGAAAAACTGTTTTTT. This translates into CASSFQSSNEKLFF.

This clonotype was observed a handful of times. The genes are TRBV7-9 and TRBJ2-7; D remains unclear. CDR1 and CDR2 from the germline V gene are SEHNR and FQNEAQ (reference sequence). V dropped 4 bases and J dropped 6 bases, with 7 bases sitting between them. The CDR3 contains 11 residues. CDR3 region: CASSSLSEQYF. As DNA, the CDR3 is TGTGCCAGCAGCTCTCTATCCGAGCAGTACTTC.

There are a few counts of this clonotype. The chain carries TRBV5-1 and TRBJ2-5; 9 positions agree with TRBD2. There are 14 residues in the CDR3. J was trimmed by 4 bases and V by 5 bases; bases with no gene match: 6. CDR1 and CDR2 (germline): SGHRS, YFSETQ. The CDR3 region has the DNA TGCGCCAGCAGTGGCGGGGGGGCGAGAGAGACCCAGTACTTC. It is translated as CASSGGGARETQYF. Full variable domain (outside the CDR3, taken from reference TRBV5-1 and TRBJ2-5): KAGVTQTPRYLIKTRGQQVTLSCSPISGHRSVSWYQQTPGQGLQFLFEYFSETQRNKGNFPGRFSGRQFSNSRSEMNVSTLELGDSALYLCASSGGGARETQYFGPGTRLLVL.

This clonotype was recorded at least ten times. This chain links TRBV7-3 with TRBJ2-3; D might be TRBD1 or TRBD2, each matching 6 bases. Trimming took 2 bases from V and 3 from J, leaving 15 bases between them. The CDR3 has 16 residues. Germline loops: CDR1 SGHTA, CDR2 FQGTGA. In nucleotides, the CDR3 is TGTGCCAGCAGCTTACAGGCTGGGGGGCCGACAGATACGCAGTATTTT. This gives the protein CASSLQAGGPTDTQYF. The complete variable domain, with remaining parts taken from reference TRBV7-3 and TRBJ2-3, reads GAGVSQTPSNKVTEKGKYVELRCDPISGHTALYWYRQSLGQGPEFLIYFQGTGAADDSGLPNDRFFAVRPEGSVSTLKIQRTERGDSAVYLCASSLQAGGPTDTQYFGPGTRLTVL.

The chain couples TRBV5-1 to TRBJ1-4, with a tentative D call TRBD1 (6 bases). Germline CDR1 and CDR2: SGHRS and YFSETQ. V gave up 4 bases and J gave up 4 bases, with 14 bases separating them. The CDR3 has 15 residues. In nucleotides, the CDR3 is TGCGCCAGCAGCAGACAAGGACAGAATAATGAAAAACTGTTTTTT. As protein: CASSRQGQNNEKLFF. Combining the CDR3 with reference TRBV5-1 and TRBJ1-4 gives the whole variable domain KAGVTQTPRYLIKTRGQQVTLSCSPISGHRSVSWYQQTPGQGLQFLFEYFSETQRNKGNFPGRFSGRQFSNSRSEMNVSTLELGDSALYLCASSRQGQNNEKLFFGSGTQLSVL.

The genes are TRBV6-1 and TRBJ2-5, with D tentatively TRBD2 (7 bases). Trimming removed 6 bases at V and 3 bases at J, with 14 bases between. The CDR3 sequence is 14 residues long. In germline, CDR1 is MNHNS, CDR2 SASEGT. The CDR3 protein is CASSLGGAEETQYF. CDR3 nucleotide sequence: TGTGCCAGCAGCCTAGGGGGGGCTGAAGAGACCCAGTACTTC.

This clonotype was picked up many times. The V gene is TRBV20-1, the J gene TRBJ1-2; TRBD1 might be the D (5 bases). The CDR3 consists of 11 residues. Looked up from germline, CDR1 is DFQATT and CDR2 is SNEGSKA (reference sequence). Trimming took 6 bases from V and 4 from J, leaving 9 bases between them. The CDR3 reads CSARDGYGYTF. The CDR3 DNA reads TGCAGTGCAAGGGACGGCTATGGCTACACCTTC.

This chain links TRBV7-9 with TRBJ1-5, with D possibly being TRBD1 (6 bases). The CDR3 length is 13 residues. Germline values: CDR1 SEHNR, CDR2 FQNEAQ (reference sequence). The V end was cut by 5 bases, the J end by 9 bases, with 14 bases between. The CDR3 reads CASSRDIEGPQHF. CDR3 sequence (DNA): TGTGCCAGCAGCCGGGACATTGAGGGGCCCCAGCATTTT.

The table lists this clonotype with a few counts. The chain recombines TRBV11-2 with TRBJ2-7, with TRBD1 matching 7 bases. Germline loops: CDR1 SGHAT, CDR2 FQNNGV. CDR3 length: 16 residues. V shed 5 bases and J 0 bases; nucleotides not matched to a gene: 10. The CDR3 coding sequence is TGTGCCAGCAGCCTAGGATGGGCAGGGGGCTCCTACGAGCAGTACTTC. This sequence encodes CASSLGWAGGSYEQYF.

This clonotype was counted a few times. The chain joins TRBV7-2 to TRBJ2-4, with unresolved D. Trimming stripped 1 base from V and 5 bases from J, with 9 bases between. The CDR3 contains 14 residues. Germline lookup yields CDR1 SGHTA and CDR2 FQGNSA. Here the CDR3 DNA reads TGTGCCAGCAGCTTAGGGGGAACCCAAAACATTCAGTACTTC. Amino acid sequence: CASSLGGTQNIQYF.

The sample holds a few counts of this clonotype. CDR3 residues: CASSQAGVGTDTQYF. CDR3 bases: TGTGCCAGCAGCCAAGCGGGGGTAGGTACAGATACGCAGTATTTT. The V and J genes are TRBV3-1 and TRBJ2-3; tentatively, D is TRBD2 (6 bases). From germline, CDR1 is LGHDT and CDR2 YNNKEL (reference sequence). There are 15 residues in the CDR3. The V gene lost 1 base and the J gene lost 3 bases, with 11 bases spanning the gap.

This clonotype was seen ten or more times. This chain connects TRBV28 to TRBJ2-7; possible D gene TRBD2, 5 bases. Germline CDR1 reads MDHEN; CDR2 reads SYDVKM. The V and J ends lost 4 bases and 3 bases respectively, with 10 bases between them. This CDR3 contains 13 residues. The CDR3 region has the DNA TGTGCCAGCAGTTCGGGGTTCCTCTACGAGCAGTACGTC. It is translated as CASSSGFLYEQYV.

This clonotype has a count of ten or more. The chain links TRBV10-3 to TRBJ2-2; 7 bases line up with TRBD1. The CDR3 is 17 amino acids. Trimming took 10 bases from V and 5 from J; bases not matched to a gene: 19. Per the germline V gene, CDR1 is ENHRY and CDR2 is SYGVKD. As DNA, the CDR3 is TGTGCCACCGCCGGCGCCACCGGGACAGAACAAACCGGGGAGCTGTTTTTT. Its translation: CATAGATGTEQTGELFF.

The J gene is TRBJ2-5, the V gene TRBV6-2 or TRBV6-3, with 7 bases lining up with TRBD1. CDR1 is MNHEY, CDR2 SVGEGT, per germline. This CDR3 comprises 15 residues. V dropped 10 bases and J dropped 2; count of bases not matched to a gene: 13. This CDR3 is CATYLTGRGQETQYF. CDR3 nucleotide sequence: TGTGCCACCTACTTGACAGGGAGAGGGCAAGAGACCCAGTACTTC.

The sample holds a few counts of this clonotype. V usage is TRBV4-3 and J usage is TRBJ1-5, with 7 bases fitting TRBD1. Trimming cost V 1 base and J 9 bases; bases outside gene matches: 9. CDR1 and CDR2 (germline): LGHNA, YSLEER. The CDR3 spans 15 residues. CDR3 in amino acids: CASSQVRGPDRPQHF. CDR3 bases: TGCGCCAGCAGCCAAGTGAGGGGGCCGGATCGGCCCCAGCATTTT.

This clonotype was picked up many times. The chain couples TRBV5-1 to TRBJ1-4; perhaps TRBD1 as D (5 bases). V was clipped by 3 bases and J by 8 bases, with 17 bases between them. Per the germline V gene, CDR1 is SGHRS and CDR2 is YFSETQ. The CDR3 is 15 residues long. Here the CDR3 reads CASSYLGVSREKLFF. Here the CDR3 DNA reads TGCGCCAGCAGCTACTTGGGGGTGTCGCGGGAAAAACTGTTTTTT.

In this sample, this clonotype turned up many times. The rearrangement links TRBV7-9 to TRBJ1-4; the match to TRBD1 covers 9 bases. CDR1 is SEHNR and CDR2 is FQNEAQ in the germline V gene (reference sequence). CDR3 length: 17 amino acids. The ends lost 5 bases at V and 5 bases at J; junction bases unmatched: 12. In nucleotides, the CDR3 is TGTGCCAGCAGCCCCGGGAACAGGGGGCGCGAAAATGAAAAACTGTTTTTT. It yields the protein CASSPGNRGRENEKLFF.

This clonotype came up many times. This sequence joins TRBV7-2 and TRBJ2-1, with 8 bases identical to TRBD2. CDR1 is SGHTA, CDR2 FQGNSA, per germline. This CDR3 has 15 amino acids. The J segment lost 6 bases and the V segment lost 7 bases, leaving 11 bases of the junction unmatched. CDR3 amino acids: CASTLIGGVPNEQFF. CDR3 DNA sequence: TGTGCCAGCACCCTAATCGGGGGGGTACCCAATGAGCAGTTCTTC.

This clonotype was seen ten or more times. The V gene is TRBV10-3, the J gene TRBJ2-5, with a weak D call TRBD2 (5 bases). CDR3 length: 12 amino acids. Per germline, CDR1 ENHRY and CDR2 SYGVKD. V was clipped by 2 bases and J by 4 bases, with 5 bases between them. This CDR3 is CAISESGETQYF. As DNA, the CDR3 is TGTGCCATCAGTGAGAGCGGAGAGACCCAGTACTTC.

This clonotype showed up just a few times. The chain is built from TRBV2 and TRBJ2-3; D gene unclear. Germline CDR1 reads SNHLY; CDR2 reads FYNNEI. Trimming took off 3 bases at V and 4 bases at J, with 8 bases between the two ends. The CDR3 is made up of 13 amino acids. This CDR3 is CASSDSTPDTQYF. As DNA, the CDR3 is TGTGCCAGCAGTGATAGCACACCAGATACGCAGTATTTT.

Ten or more counts support this clonotype. This chain uses TRBV10-3 with TRBJ2-5; TRBD1 might be the D (7 bases). The ends were cut back, 4 bases at V and 2 bases at J, with 11 bases in the middle. CDR1 and CDR2 from the germline V gene are ENHRY and SYGVKD. CDR3 length: 14 residues. The DNA of the CDR3 is TGTGCCATCAGTGGGTCAGGGGGGCAAGAGACCCAGTACTTC. Amino acid sequence: CAISGSGGQETQYF.

This sequence joins TRBV5-1 and TRBJ1-1; D is unresolved. The germline V gene encodes CDR1 SGHRS and CDR2 YFSETQ. Trimming cost V 0 bases and J 5 bases, with 11 bases left between them. CDR3 length: 14 residues. The DNA of the CDR3 is TGCGCCAGCAGCTTGGGGGCAGGCCGGACTGAAGCTTTCTTT. Amino acids: CASSLGAGRTEAFF.

Regarding this clonotype: This may be a read error: a much more frequent sequence differs by one nucleotide. The rearrangement links TRBV19 to TRBJ1-5; TRBD1 aligns across 12 bases. The CDR3 runs to 16 residues. Germline V gene lookup returns CDR1 LNHDA and CDR2 SQIVND (reference sequence). CDR3 amino acids: CASNTGTGGFFQPLHF. CDR3 nucleotide sequence: TGTGCCAGTAATACCGGGACAGGGGGCTTTTTTCAGCCCCTGCATTTT.

This clonotype has a handful of counts. This chain links TRBV18 with TRBJ1-3; 11 positions agree with TRBD1. In germline, CDR1 is KGHSH, CDR2 LQKENI. Unmatched junction bases numbered 6, after V lost 3 bases and J lost 2 bases. The CDR3 runs 17 residues. The CDR3 loop reads CASSPTAGQGAGNTIYF. The CDR3 DNA reads as TGTGCCAGCTCACCCACGGCGGGACAGGGGGCTGGAAACACCATATATTTT. Drawing the rest from reference TRBV18 and TRBJ1-3, the complete variable domain is NAGVMQNPRHLVRRRGQEARLRCSPMKGHSHVYWYRQLPEEGLKFMVYLQKENIIDESGMPKERFSAEFPKEGPSILRIQQVVRGDSAAYFCASSPTAGQGAGNTIYFGEGSWLTVV.

This clonotype was counted at least ten times. This rearrangement joins TRBV4-3 to TRBJ2-7; the D call may be TRBD1 or TRBD2 (7 bases each). Trimming shortened V by 3 bases and J by 4 bases, and 19 bases separated the two germline ends. The CDR3 runs 16 residues. Germline CDR1 is LGHNA and CDR2 is YSLEER. In DNA, the CDR3 is TGCGCCAGCAGCCAGACAGACAGGGAGGGATTTTACGAGCAGTACTTC. Residues: CASSQTDREGFYEQYF.

Ten or more counts support this clonotype. V usage is TRBV5-1 and J usage is TRBJ1-2, with 10 nucleotides matching TRBD1. This CDR3 is built from 15 residues. The junction had 6 bases not matched to a gene; V was cut back by 6 bases and J by 1 base. CDR1 is SGHRS and CDR2 is YFSETQ in the germline V gene. CDR3 region: CASKEGTGDNYGYTF. CDR3 nucleotide sequence: TGCGCCAGCAAGGAAGGGACAGGGGATAACTATGGCTACACCTTC.

The V call is TRBV20-1, the J call TRBJ1-1; unclear D gene. There are 16 residues in the CDR3. Germline loops: CDR1 DFQATT, CDR2 SNEGSKA (reference sequence). V was clipped by 0 bases and J by 0 bases, with 14 bases between them. CDR3 DNA sequence: TGCAGTGCTAGAGACCCAGGACCCCGCATGAACACTGAAGCTTTCTTT. It codes for CSARDPGPRMNTEAFF.

The gene calls are TRBV27 and TRBJ2-5; 10 bases line up with TRBD2. Germline assignment: CDR1 MNHEY and CDR2 SMNVEV (reference sequence). With V trimmed by 8 bases and J by 2 bases, 8 bases remained unmatched. The CDR3 is 15 residues long. For the CDR3, the DNA is TGTGCCAGCGGTCATCTAGCGGGGGAACAAGAGACCCAGTACTTC. Its protein product is CASGHLAGEQETQYF.

The sample holds a few counts of this clonotype. The V and J genes are TRBV7-2 and TRBJ2-7; D is perhaps TRBD2 (6 bases). Germline lookup yields CDR1 SGHTA and CDR2 FQGNSA. The CDR3 has 16 amino acids. Trimming pared 1 base from V and 3 bases from J, leaving 16 bases between. As DNA, the CDR3 is TGTGCCAGCAGCTTAGGTCGGAGGGGCGGAAACTACGAGCAGTACTTC. Translation: CASSLGRRGGNYEQYF.